The sample holds many counts of the clone carrying this T cell receptor beta chain. Its antigen is currently unknown. The CDR3 sequence is 13 residues long. Trimming took 4 bases from V and 10 from J; bases not matched to a gene: 7. This entry belongs to a study of CD8 T cells in ankylosing spondylitis. Study-wide results and caveats: Some motif variants were previously reported in reactive arthritis synovial fluid and blood.

Each TCR beta library was made by quantitative 5'-RACE that incorporated molecular barcodes. TCRdb reanalysed the 5' RACE reads using MiXCR and keeps one entry per CDR3 protein. The sample yields some 240,000 distinct CDR3 sequences, about 24% seen once. The sequenced sample consisted of blood, either unsorted or a sorted T cell fraction (not recorded which). This chain uses TRBV12-3 or TRBV12-4 with TRBJ2-3; TRBD1 matches 8 bases. The receptor was derived from a male donor with ankylosing spondylitis or in good health (not recorded which). CDR3 sequence: CASSSTGGKAQYF. CDR3 DNA: TGTGCCAGCAGTTCTACAGGGGGTAAGGCGCAGTATTTT.